Listed below are T cell receptor beta chains from one sample, sequenced in a study of blood T cell repertoires in COVID-19. The table came from immunoSEQ multiplex PCR; TCRdb's copy has only in-frame clones and leaves some out. This table holds 260,000 or so clones, 86% found once. Specimen: PBMCs or T cells enriched from blood (not recorded which). Receptors were obtained from a man aged 18 to 35 who had recovered from COVID-19. Both conserved end residues are part of each CDR3. The order of the fields is CDR3 length, V gene, J gene, CDR3 protein.

16,TRBV9,TRBJ2-3,CASSASRSGRTDTQYF
13,TRBV12-3/TRBV12-4,TRBJ2-6,CASSTLGANVLTF
16,TRBV5-1,TRBJ2-3,CASSLGTSGRTDTQYF
14,TRBV3-1/TRBV3-2,TRBJ2-1,CASSQGELRREQFF
14,TRBV18,TRBJ1-5,CASGHGGSNQPQHF
15,TRBV19,TRBJ1-2,CASSIVGISNYGYTF
16,TRBV21-1,TRBJ1-3,CASSTLDRGQGNTIYF
17,TRBV2,TRBJ1-5,CASSEERGQGSNQPQHF
15,TRBV19,TRBJ1-5,CASSSGQGNYQPQHF
14,TRBV7-9,TRBJ2-7,CASSLRQGPYEQYF
13,TRBV19,TRBJ1-2,CASSRDRGFGYTF
16,TRBV7-9,TRBJ2-3,CASSLRPTGSTDTQYF
14,TRBV30,TRBJ1-4,CALHPGQSNEKLFF
14,TRBV11-3,TRBJ2-7,CASSLGGSTYEQYF
13,TRBV19,TRBJ1-1,CASKTGGDTEAFF